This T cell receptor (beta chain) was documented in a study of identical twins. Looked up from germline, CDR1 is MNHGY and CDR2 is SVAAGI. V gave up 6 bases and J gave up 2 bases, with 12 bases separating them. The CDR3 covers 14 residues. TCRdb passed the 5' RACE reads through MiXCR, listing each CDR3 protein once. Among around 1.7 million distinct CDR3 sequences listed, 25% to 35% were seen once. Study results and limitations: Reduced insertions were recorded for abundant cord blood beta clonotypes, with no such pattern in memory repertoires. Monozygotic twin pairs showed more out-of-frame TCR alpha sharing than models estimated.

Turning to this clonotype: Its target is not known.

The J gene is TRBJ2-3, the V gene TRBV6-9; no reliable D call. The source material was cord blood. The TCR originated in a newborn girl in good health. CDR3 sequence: CASRSGPNTDTQYF. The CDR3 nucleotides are TGTGCCAGCAGATCTGGACCGAACACAGATACGCAGTATTTT.